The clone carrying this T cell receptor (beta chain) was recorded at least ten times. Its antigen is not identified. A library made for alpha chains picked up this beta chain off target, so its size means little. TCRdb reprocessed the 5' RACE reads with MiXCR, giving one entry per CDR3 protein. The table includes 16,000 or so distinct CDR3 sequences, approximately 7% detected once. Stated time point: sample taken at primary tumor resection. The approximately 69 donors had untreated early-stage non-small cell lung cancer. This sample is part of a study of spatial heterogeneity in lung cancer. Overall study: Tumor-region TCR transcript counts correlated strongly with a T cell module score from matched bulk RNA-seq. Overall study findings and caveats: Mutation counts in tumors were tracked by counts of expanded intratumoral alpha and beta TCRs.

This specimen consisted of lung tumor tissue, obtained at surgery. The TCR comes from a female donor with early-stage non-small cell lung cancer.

CDR3 amino acids: CASRAGTSGGYNEQFF. CDR3 DNA: TGTGCCAGCAGGGCCGGGACTAGCGGGGGATACAATGAGCAGTTCTTC. The chain recombines TRBV2 with TRBJ2-1; 14 nucleotides align to TRBD2. The CDR3 is 16 amino acids. With V trimmed by 6 bases and J by 4 bases, 5 bases remained unmatched. Germline V CDR1 and CDR2: SNHLY, FYNNEI. Based on the CDR3 plus reference TRBV2 and TRBJ2-1, the full variable domain is EPEVTQTPSHQVTQMGQEVILRCVPISNHLYFYWYRQILGQKVEFLVSFYNNEISEKSEIFDDQFSVERPDGSNFTLKIRSTKLEDSAMYFCASRAGTSGGYNEQFFGPGTRLTVL.